This TCR beta chain was identified during a study of cytomegalovirus exposure and HLA in healthy donors. Broader study findings: As was reported, the classifier diagnosed cytomegalovirus status with high specificity and sensitivity. Overall, approximately 150 TCR beta chains were annotated as cytomegalovirus-associated.

Profiled with immunoSEQ multiplex PCR; TCRdb holds only in-frame clones, not every one. This sample has 100,000 to 150,000 clones, with 70% to 90% found just once. The V segment lost 5 bases and the J segment 8 bases; nucleotides outside the gene matches: 4. Per the germline V gene, CDR1 is SGHVS and CDR2 is FNYEAQ. The CDR3 covers 14 residues. This clone came up once. Its antigen is undetermined. The rearrangement uses TRBV7-6 and TRBJ1-5; 12 nucleotides align to TRBD1. Sequences were obtained from PBMCs. The sequence was collected from a woman in her late teens or twenties in good health and CMV-seronegative. DNA for the CDR3: TGTGCCAGCAGCCCAGGGACAGGGGGCGAGCCCCAGCATTTT. Residues: CASSPGTGGEPQHF.